One sample yielded the 10 T cell receptor beta chains listed below, sequenced in a study of blood T cell repertoires in COVID-19. Measured with immunoSEQ multiplex PCR; TCRdb has only the in-frame clones, and not every one. The data contain about 140,000 clones, 87% of them singletons. The sample comprised peripheral blood. Source of these receptors: a human donor in a cohort sampled during active COVID-19.

V usage is TRBV19 and J usage is TRBJ1-6, with D possibly TRBD1 on 6 matching bases. Germline CDR1 LNHDA, CDR2 SQIVND (reference sequence). The CDR3 totals 15 residues. The germline V and J ends were trimmed by 7 bases and 10 bases, with 20 bases remaining between them. The CDR3 loop reads CASTETGGSPSPLHF. DNA for the CDR3: TGTGCCAGTACCGAAACTGGGGGCAGTCCATCACCCCTCCACTTT. The full variable domain, completed using reference TRBV19 and TRBJ1-6, is DGGITQSPKYLFRKEGQNVTLSCEQNLNHDAMYWYRQDPGQGLRLIYYSQIVNDFQKGDIAEGYSVSREKKESFPLTVTSAQKNPTAFYLCASTETGGSPSPLHFGNGTRLTVT.

The chain is built from TRBV28 and TRBJ2-5; tentatively, D is TRBD2 (6 bases). V was cut by 4 bases and J by 4 bases, with 13 bases left in between. CDR3 length: 14 residues. Germline values: CDR1 MDHEN, CDR2 SYDVKM. DNA of the CDR3: TGTGCCAGCAGTTCACACGGGAGAATAGAGACCCAGTACTTC. Its translation: CASSSHGRIETQYF.

The chain employs TRBV27 and TRBJ2-7; 8 bases line up with TRBD2. Trimming at V came to 5 bases and at J to 5 bases, leaving 11 bases not matched to a gene. This CDR3 region has 15 residues. Per germline, CDR1 MNHEY and CDR2 SMNVEV (reference sequence). The chain's CDR3 is CASSRNFGGAHEQYF. The CDR3 DNA sequence: TGTGCCAGCAGTCGAAATTTCGGGGGGGCCCACGAGCAGTACTTC.

This sequence joins TRBV9 and TRBJ1-1; D call uncertain. In germline, CDR1 is SGDLS, CDR2 YYNGEE. V was cut by 3 bases and J by 6 bases, with 12 bases left in between. This CDR3 has 13 amino acids. The CDR3 sequence is CASSDPNASEAFF. CDR3 in DNA: TGTGCCAGCAGCGACCCAAACGCGTCTGAAGCTTTCTTT.

The J gene is TRBJ2-1, the V gene TRBV6-5; tentatively, D is TRBD1 (6 bases). The CDR3 length is 13 residues. With 7 bases removed from V and 8 bases from J, the gap between germline ends came to 15 bases. The germline gives CDR1 MNHEY, CDR2 SVGAGI. The CDR3 loop is CASMIWGHYEQFF. The CDR3, as DNA: TGTGCCAGCATGATTTGGGGGCACTATGAGCAGTTCTTC.

This chain links TRBV6-1 with TRBJ2-3; no firm D call. Germline values: CDR1 MNHNS, CDR2 SASEGT. Trimming shortened V by 0 bases and J by 2 bases, and 9 bases separated the two germline ends. The length of the CDR3 is 15 residues. Here the CDR3 DNA reads TGTGCCAGCAGTGAAGCGTTTATTCCCACAGATACGCAGTATTTT. Encoded protein: CASSEAFIPTDTQYF.

The chain has TRBV7-5 and TRBJ1-5; the D call of TRBD1 is as the table states it, not checked on the DNA. TRBV7-5 constitutes a pseudogene. The CDR3 length is 14 residues. CDR3 in DNA: TGTGCCAGAAGCCCTTACAAAGGGGATCAGCCCCAGCATTTT. Its protein is CARSPYKGDQPQHF.

The V and J genes are TRBV3-1 (or the pseudogene TRBV3-2) and TRBJ2-7, with TRBD2 matching 12 bases. The germline CDR1 and CDR2 sequences are LGHDT and YNNKEL (reference sequence). The CDR3 is 12 residues long. The V segment lost 6 bases and the J segment 7 bases; nucleotides outside the gene matches: 1. In DNA form, the CDR3 reads TGTGCCAGCAGACTAGCGGGAGGAGAGCAGTACTTC. It yields the protein CASRLAGGEQYF.

The genes are TRBV5-6 and TRBJ2-3, with no clear D. The V gene lost 0 bases and the J gene lost 2 bases, with 7 bases spanning the gap. CDR3 length: 14 residues. Germline-derived CDR1 and CDR2 are SGHDT and YYEEEE. Here the CDR3 DNA reads TGTGCCAGCAGCTTGGTGGGCGTCACAGATACGCAGTATTTT. It specifies CASSLVGVTDTQYF.

This chain joins TRBV10-2 and TRBJ1-1; a weak D match, TRBD1 (6 bases). The CDR3 totals 14 residues. Germline V lookup: CDR1 WSHSY, CDR2 SAAADI. V was cut by 6 bases and J by 0 bases, with 11 bases left in between. In DNA form, the CDR3 reads TGCGCCAGCAGAACAGGGATTATGAACACTGAAGCTTTCTTT. Its protein product is CASRTGIMNTEAFF.